This record concerns one T cell receptor beta chain sequence. The antigen is undetermined. Here immunoSEQ multiplex PCR was the method, and the copy in TCRdb shows in-frame clones only, minus some. This table holds more than 1 million clones, 78% found once. This CDR3 region has 16 residues. The V gene end was trimmed by 5 bases and the J gene end by 4 bases; junction bases not matched to a gene: 8. The V gene's germline CDR1 is SNHLY and CDR2 FYNNEI. The sample belongs to a study of shared clonotypes between healthy human individuals. Findings and caveats of the study: An effect of sequencing depth on clonotype sharing among donors was expected.

The sequenced sample was memory CD4+ T cells from PBMCs. Subset in this sample: CD45RA-negative fraction. The clonotype comes from a man younger than 35 in good health. Some clones in this sample may be carry-over from other donors' samples. This sequence joins TRBV2 and TRBJ1-3, with 10 bases lining up with TRBD1. CDR3 sequence (DNA): TGTGCCAGCAGTTACACCGGGACAGGGGCGGGAAACACCATATATTTT. Its translation: CASSYTGTGAGNTIYF.